This T cell receptor beta chain was identified during a study of blood T cell repertoires in COVID-19. As for the study in general: T cells, B-cell-depleted T cells, or PBMCs supplied cDNA or gDNA.

The CDR3 runs to 15 residues. With 0 bases clipped from V and 4 bases from J, the junction kept 6 bases outside the gene matches. Germline CDR1 reads LGHNA; CDR2 reads YNFKEQ. Recruitment covered some 25 US areas and drew participants whose ages spanned roughly 18 to 90 years. Profiled with immunoSEQ multiplex PCR; TCRdb holds only in-frame clones, not every one. The sample includes approximately 300,000 clones, about 85% of them seen just once. This chain connects TRBV4-2 to TRBJ2-7, with 7 bases matching TRBD2. Sequenced sample: PBMCs or T cells enriched from blood (not recorded which). The TCR sequence derives from a woman in her 30s who had been exposed to COVID-19. The CDR3 loop is CASSQEGRREYEQYF. As DNA, the CDR3 is TGTGCCAGCAGCCAAGAAGGGAGGCGGGAGTACGAGCAGTACTTC.